Many counts were recorded for the clone carrying this TCR beta chain. Exclusions: uncontrolled infection, other autoimmune disease, pregnancy, lactation. The study based diagnoses on clinical symptoms, serum thyroxine and TRAb, thyroid ultrasound and orbital computed tomography. From RNA transcripts, TCR beta CDR3 regions were amplified. The TCR CDR3 was amplified in a first-round RT-PCR using the HTBI primer set. MiXCR, applied by TCRdb to the multiplex PCR reads, yields one record per CDR3 protein. The sample records roughly 350,000 distinct CDR3 sequences, around 15% being singletons. The data derive from a study of T cells in Graves' hyperthyroidism and ophthalmopathy. Study-wide background: Peripheral blood was secured at the point of initial diagnosis, before any treatment.

The V and J ends lost 1 base and 1 base, in that order; junction bases with no gene match: 5. Germline V gene data show CDR1 as KGHDR and CDR2 as SFDVKD. The CDR3 contains 17 residues. This clonotype was obtained from a middle-aged woman with Graves' ophthalmopathy. Sequencing was performed on blood. V gene TRBV24-1 combines with J gene TRBJ2-5; 10 nucleotides align to TRBD2. CDR3 sequence: CATSDFSSGRLQETQYF. DNA for the CDR3: TGTGCCACCAGTGATTTTTCTAGCGGGAGACTCCAAGAGACCCAGTACTTC.